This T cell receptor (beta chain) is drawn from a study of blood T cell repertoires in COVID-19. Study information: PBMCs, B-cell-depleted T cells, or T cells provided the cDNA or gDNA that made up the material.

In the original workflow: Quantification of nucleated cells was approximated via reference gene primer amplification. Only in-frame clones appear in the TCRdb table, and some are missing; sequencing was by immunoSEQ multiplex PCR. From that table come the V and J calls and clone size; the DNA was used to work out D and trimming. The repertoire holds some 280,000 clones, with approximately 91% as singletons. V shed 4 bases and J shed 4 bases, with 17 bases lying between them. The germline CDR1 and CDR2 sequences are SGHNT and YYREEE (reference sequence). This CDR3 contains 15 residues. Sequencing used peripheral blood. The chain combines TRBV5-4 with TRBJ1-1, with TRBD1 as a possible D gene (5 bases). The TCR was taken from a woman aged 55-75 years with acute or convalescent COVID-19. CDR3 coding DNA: TGTGCCAGCAGCCCCCGGGAGGCGGGGCGCACTGAAGCTTTCTTT. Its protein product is CASSPREAGRTEAFF.